This TCR beta chain was recovered during a study of T cell changes during pregnancy in multiple sclerosis. The CDR3 spans 15 residues. V trimming: 5 bases; J trimming: 0 bases; junction bases outside the gene matches: 3. Germline V CDR1 and CDR2: MDHEN, SYDVKM. Assay: immunoSEQ multiplex PCR; the TCRdb copy retains only in-frame clones and omits some. This sample yields 90,000 to 120,000 clones, of which around nine tenths are seen a single time; more than 0.95% belongs to the top ten. This TCR was sampled from a female donor with multiple sclerosis, enrolled in a pregnancy study. The V gene is TRBV28, the J gene TRBJ2-7, with 11 bases aligning to TRBD2. Sequenced here: peripheral blood, sampled in the second trimester of pregnancy. CDR3 bases: TGTGCCAGCAGTAAACTAGCGGGAGCCTCCTACGAGCAGTACTTC. Translating gives CASSKLAGASYEQYF.